What follows are 28 T cell receptor beta chains derived from one specimen sequenced in a study of blood T cell repertoires in COVID-19. Here immunoSEQ multiplex PCR was the method, and the copy in TCRdb shows in-frame clones only, minus some. The top ten clones hold 15% to 20% of a sample with approximately 130,000 clones, 70% to 90% of them seen once. The sequenced sample was peripheral blood. The receptors originated from a woman aged 45-60 years who had recovered from COVID-19.

This sequence joins TRBV4-2 and TRBJ2-7, with 9 bases aligning to TRBD2. Trimming at V came to 5 bases and at J to 3 bases, leaving 8 bases not matched to a gene. The CDR3 totals 15 residues. Germline CDR1 and CDR2: LGHNA and YNFKEQ. The CDR3 nucleotides are TGTGCCAGCAGCACACCCGGGACTAGCAGCTACGAGCAGTACTTC. Protein product: CASSTPGTSSYEQYF.

J is TRBJ2-5 and V is TRBV5-1; TRBD2 aligns across 14 bases. Germline lookup yields CDR1 SGHRS and CDR2 YFSETQ. The CDR3 consists of 17 residues. Germline trimming cut 4 bases from V and 1 base from J; bases unmatched to any gene: 6. The CDR3 spells CASSPGTSGRIQETQYF. CDR3 nucleotide sequence: TGCGCCAGCAGCCCCGGGACTAGCGGGAGAATCCAAGAGACCCAGTACTTC.

This clone showed up just a few times. As DNA, the CDR3 is TGTGCCAGCAGCCCGATCGGTGGAAACACCATATATTTT. Protein product: CASSPIGGNTIYF. This sequence joins TRBV14 and TRBJ1-3; no clear D gene. V lost 4 bases and J lost 3, with 7 bases in between. Germline V gene sequence: CDR1 SGHDN, CDR2 FVKESK. CDR3 size: 13 residues.

The chain employs TRBV5-1 and TRBJ2-2, with D unresolved. Trimming cost V 2 bases and J 4 bases, with 12 bases left between them. Germline CDR1 and CDR2: SGHRS and YFSETQ. The CDR3 consists of 15 residues. The CDR3 DNA follows: TGCGCCAGCAGCTTTCACTCGGGTGGCACCGGGGAGCTGTTTTTT. It encodes CASSFHSGGTGELFF.

The rearrangement joins TRBV19 to TRBJ2-1; D gene unclear. The V and J ends lost 5 bases and 2 bases respectively, with 13 bases between them. The CDR3 sequence is 15 residues long. Germline loops: CDR1 LNHDA, CDR2 SQIVND (reference sequence). The CDR3 sequence: CASSALQAPYNEQFF. DNA of the CDR3: TGTGCCAGTAGTGCCCTTCAGGCCCCCTACAATGAGCAGTTCTTC.

J is TRBJ1-2 and V is TRBV4-2; no clear D. The V end was cut by 0 bases, the J end by 4 bases, with 6 bases between. The length of the CDR3 is 13 residues. Germline CDR1 LGHNA, CDR2 YNFKEQ. DNA of the CDR3: TGTGCCAGCAGCCAAGAGCGGGGCTATGGCTACACCTTC. This codes for CASSQERGYGYTF.

The V gene is TRBV2, the J gene TRBJ1-1; 9 bases are shared with TRBD1. The CDR3 has 13 residues. The J segment lost 6 bases and the V segment lost 7 bases, leaving 6 bases of the junction unmatched. Germline CDR1 reads SNHLY; CDR2 reads FYNNEI. The CDR3: CASTGTGRSEAFF. The CDR3 nucleotides read TGTGCCAGCACCGGGACAGGGCGTTCTGAAGCTTTCTTT. Complete variable domain (other parts from reference TRBV2 and TRBJ1-1): EPEVTQTPSHQVTQMGQEVILRCVPISNHLYFYWYRQILGQKVEFLVSFYNNEISEKSEIFDDQFSVERPDGSNFTLKIRSTKLEDSAMYFCASTGTGRSEAFFGQGTRLTVV.

The chain uses TRBV5-4 and TRBJ2-7; 7 bases line up with TRBD2. Germline assignment: CDR1 SGHNT and CDR2 YYREEE (reference sequence). The trim removed 4 bases at V and 2 bases at J, leaving 3 bases unmatched. The CDR3 length is 13 residues. CDR3 loop: CASSPGGPYEQYF. In DNA, the CDR3 is TGTGCCAGCAGCCCGGGGGGACCCTACGAGCAGTACTTC.

The rearrangement uses TRBV3-1 (or the pseudogene TRBV3-2) and TRBJ1-2; possible D gene TRBD1, 6 bases. V dropped 0 bases and J dropped 4 bases, with 15 bases sitting between them. The CDR3 contains 16 residues. The V gene's germline CDR1 is LGHDT and CDR2 YNNKEL (reference sequence). The CDR3 sequence is CASSQERGTGPYGYTF. CDR3 nucleotides: TGTGCCAGCAGCCAAGAAAGGGGGACCGGACCCTATGGCTACACCTTC.

This chain links TRBV4-1 with TRBJ1-5; 7 nucleotides line up with TRBD1. The CDR3 loop spans 16 amino acids. The V segment lost 2 bases and the J segment 8 bases; nucleotides outside the gene matches: 12. Germline lookup yields CDR1 MGHRA and CDR2 YSYEKL. CDR3 nucleotides: TGCGCCAGCAGCCAAAACAGCCGACAGGGCCCGAAGCCCCAGCATTTT. Protein: CASSQNSRQGPKPQHF.

V is TRBV4-1 and J is TRBJ2-5; D may be TRBD2 (7 bases). The V gene's germline CDR1 is MGHRA and CDR2 YSYEKL. The CDR3 has 16 residues. The germline V and J ends were trimmed by 0 bases and 5 bases, with 16 bases remaining between them. CDR3 nucleotide sequence: TGCGCCAGCAGCCAAGATCTACCCAGGGGAGGGGAGACCCAGTACTTC. Its protein is CASSQDLPRGGETQYF.

This clone occurred once. This rearrangement joins TRBV5-1 to TRBJ1-2; maybe TRBD1 (6 bases). The CDR3 sequence is 15 residues long. Looked up from germline, CDR1 is SGHRS and CDR2 is YFSETQ. Trimming removed 0 bases at V and 4 bases at J, with 13 bases between. The CDR3 is CASSLGTGTLYGYTF. CDR3 DNA sequence: TGCGCCAGCAGCTTGGGGACCGGGACACTCTATGGCTACACCTTC.

The rearrangement uses TRBV7-9 and TRBJ2-1; D not certain. V gave up 1 base and J gave up 7 bases, with 5 bases separating them. The germline V gene has CDR1 SEHNR and CDR2 FQNEAQ (reference sequence). This CDR3 is built from 12 residues. CDR3 nucleotides: TGTGCCAGCAGCTTAGGGGCGAATGAGCAGTTCTTC. It codes for CASSLGANEQFF.

The chain couples TRBV20-1 to TRBJ1-1, with 7 positions matching TRBD1. This CDR3 comprises 14 residues. CDR1 DFQATT and CDR2 SNEGSKA come from the germline V gene (reference sequence). V was pared by 3 bases and J by 5 bases, with 9 bases of the junction left unmatched. CDR3 amino acids: CSASRRQGGTEAFF. CDR3 sequence (DNA): TGCAGTGCTAGTAGGAGACAGGGTGGGACTGAAGCTTTCTTT.

This rearrangement joins TRBV5-1 to TRBJ2-5, with D maybe TRBD2 (5 bases). The CDR3 extends over 15 amino acids. From germline, CDR1 is SGHRS and CDR2 YFSETQ. V was trimmed by 3 bases and J by 1 base, leaving 13 bases between them. The CDR3 reads CASSSTPGSQETQYF. CDR3 sequence (DNA): TGCGCCAGCAGCTCTACCCCGGGATCCCAAGAGACCCAGTACTTC. Filled out from reference TRBV5-1 and TRBJ2-5, the complete variable domain reads KAGVTQTPRYLIKTRGQQVTLSCSPISGHRSVSWYQQTPGQGLQFLFEYFSETQRNKGNFPGRFSGRQFSNSRSEMNVSTLELGDSALYLCASSSTPGSQETQYFGPGTRLLVL.

The chain combines TRBV30 with TRBJ1-2, with a weak D call TRBD1 (5 bases). Germline V CDR1 and CDR2: GTSNPN, SVGIG (reference sequence). V lost 3 bases and J lost 2, with 7 bases in between. This CDR3 has 12 amino acids. The CDR3 nucleotides read TGTGCCTGGAGCAGACAGAACTATGGCTACACCTTC. Protein product: CAWSRQNYGYTF.

This sequence joins TRBV9 and TRBJ2-7; possible D gene TRBD2, 5 bases. V lost 4 bases to trimming and J lost 9 bases, with 11 bases between them. CDR3 length: 11 residues. The V gene's germline CDR1 is SGDLS and CDR2 YYNGEE. In DNA form, the CDR3 reads TGTGCCAGCAGCCCCCCACGGGGGCAGTACTTC. Translated, it gives CASSPPRGQYF. The full variable domain, completed using reference TRBV9 and TRBJ2-7, is DSGVTQTPKHLITATGQRVTLRCSPRSGDLSVYWYQQSLDQGLQFLIQYYNGEERAKGNILERFSAQQFPDLHSELNLSSLELGDSALYFCASSPPRGQYFGPGTRLTVT.

The chain recombines TRBV7-8 with TRBJ1-5; D perhaps matches TRBD1 (5 bases). The germline V gene encodes CDR1 SGHVS and CDR2 FQNEAQ. V lost 0 bases and J 9 bases, leaving 9 bases between the germline ends. CDR3 size: 13 residues. CDR3 in DNA: TGTGCCAGCAGCTTAGCCCCCGGGGGGCCCCAGCATTTT. Protein sequence: CASSLAPGGPQHF.

The chain employs TRBV29-1 and TRBJ2-1; TRBD2 aligns across 12 bases. The V and J ends lost 4 bases and 0 bases, in that order; junction bases with no gene match: 7. The germline V gene has CDR1 SQVTM and CDR2 ANQGSEA. This CDR3 contains 17 residues. CDR3 sequence: CSVVGLAGGSSYNEQFF. Here the CDR3 DNA reads TGCAGCGTTGTAGGGCTAGCGGGGGGGAGCTCCTACAATGAGCAGTTCTTC.

V and J are TRBV6-2 or TRBV6-3 and TRBJ2-7; no definite D call. Looked up from germline, CDR1 is MNHEY and CDR2 is SVGEGT. This CDR3 spans 11 amino acids. V lost 5 bases and J lost 3, with 5 bases in between. Here the CDR3 reads CASSKYYEQYF. CDR3 in DNA: TGTGCCAGCAGTAAATACTACGAGCAGTACTTC.

The J gene is TRBJ1-5, the V gene TRBV10-3; D not resolved. Deletions cut 2 bases from V and 0 bases from J, with 5 bases between. CDR1 is ENHRY, CDR2 SYGVKD, per germline. The CDR3 totals 14 residues. This CDR3 reads CAISEGGSNQPQHF. The CDR3, as DNA: TGTGCCATCAGTGAGGGCGGTAGCAATCAGCCCCAGCATTTT.

In nucleotides, the CDR3 is TGTGCCAGCTCAGCGTTCTCCACCGGGGAGCTGTTTTTT. Residues: CASSAFSTGELFF. The rearrangement links TRBV11-1 to TRBJ2-2; D is uncertain. The CDR3 totals 13 residues. Germline CDR1 and CDR2: SGHAT and FQDESV (reference sequence). V gave up 8 bases and J gave up 4 bases, with 11 bases separating them.

V is TRBV24-1 and J is TRBJ2-3; TRBD1 agrees at 8 bases. The CDR3 extends over 18 amino acids. Germline loops: CDR1 KGHDR, CDR2 SFDVKD. V lost 5 bases and J lost 2; bases outside the gene matches: 14. Here the CDR3 reads CATSGTGGTERTTDTQYF. As DNA, the CDR3 is TGTGCCACCAGTGGTACAGGGGGGACGGAGAGGACCACAGATACGCAGTATTTT.

V usage is TRBV5-1 and J usage is TRBJ1-1, with a tentative D call TRBD1 (5 bases). This CDR3 region has 15 residues. The V end was cut by 4 bases, the J end by 6 bases, with 19 bases between. Germline assignment: CDR1 SGHRS and CDR2 YFSETQ. This CDR3 reads CASSPHRHPPAEAFF. DNA for the CDR3: TGCGCCAGCAGCCCCCACAGGCATCCCCCGGCTGAAGCTTTCTTT.

The rearrangement joins TRBV7-2 to TRBJ2-5; TRBD2 matches 7 bases. V was pared by 0 bases and J by 5 bases, with 6 bases of the junction left unmatched. The CDR3 length is 15 residues. Germline CDR1 reads SGHTA; CDR2 reads FQGNSA. The chain's CDR3 is CASSLAGGTEETQYF. CDR3 sequence (DNA): TGTGCCAGCAGCTTAGCGGGGGGGACGGAGGAGACCCAGTACTTC.

This chain joins TRBV11-3 and TRBJ2-4; the D gene is possibly TRBD1 (8 bases). Germline CDR1 and CDR2: SGHNT and YENEEA. Between the trimmed V and J ends, which lost 4 bases and 4 bases, there was a span of 14 bases. The CDR3 has 15 residues. The CDR3 spells CASSWEGQVKNIQYF. The CDR3, as DNA: TGTGCCAGCAGCTGGGAGGGACAGGTGAAAAACATTCAGTACTTC.

This clone was found once. V gene TRBV30 combines with J gene TRBJ2-2; TRBD1 might be the D (6 bases). Germline CDR1 GTSNPN, CDR2 SVGIG (reference sequence). The V and J ends lost 1 base and 8 bases respectively, with 14 bases between them. CDR3 length: 14 amino acids. CDR3 DNA sequence: TGTGCCTGGAGTGAAAACAGGGTAAGGGGGGAGCTGTTTTTT. Translated, it gives CAWSENRVRGELFF.

The V call is TRBV10-3, the J call TRBJ2-7, with TRBD1 matching 10 bases. This CDR3 region has 15 residues. J gave up 5 bases and V 0 bases, and 4 bases lay outside the gene matches. Germline CDR1 reads ENHRY; CDR2 reads SYGVKD. This chain's CDR3 is CAISESTGQGNEQYF. The CDR3 DNA reads TGTGCCATCAGTGAGTCTACGGGACAGGGGAACGAGCAGTACTTC.